This T cell receptor beta chain was recorded in a study of blood T cell repertoires in COVID-19. Turning to the study itself: In each case, the material was cDNA or gDNA derived from T cells, B-cell-depleted T cells, or PBMCs.

The authors' processing: Reference gene primer amplification in the assay estimated nucleated cell counts. Repertoires were generated with immunoSEQ multiplex PCR, while TCRdb's copy carries only in-frame clones and drops some. V and J calls and clone size are those listed in that table; D and trimming were worked out from the DNA. Among around 390,000 clones, around nine tenths were seen once, and the ten largest hold roughly a tenth. Participants were aged about 18 to 89 years, lived in 20 to 30 US areas, and enrolled virtually. Two negative PCRs, clearance, or symptom resolution had been documented for recovered Cohort 3 donors. The V gene's germline CDR1 is LNHDA and CDR2 SQIVND (reference sequence). CDR3 length: 14 residues. Trimming cost V 6 bases and J 2 bases, with 11 bases left between them.

This TCR derives from a woman between 45 and 65 years old who had recovered from COVID-19. The sequenced sample consisted of PBMCs or T cells enriched from blood (not recorded which). The rearrangement uses TRBV19 and TRBJ1-5; the D gene is possibly TRBD1 (6 bases). This CDR3 reads CASRYREGNQPQHF. The DNA of the CDR3 is TGTGCCAGTAGATACAGGGAAGGCAATCAGCCCCAGCATTTT.